The text below deals with one TCR beta chain. This CDR3 spans 14 amino acids. Trimming removed 4 bases from V and 3 bases from J; junction bases left unmatched: 1. Germline V gives CDR1 SQVTM, CDR2 ANQGSEA. The sample is drawn from a study of blood T cell repertoires in COVID-19. Study overall: In each case, the material was cDNA or gDNA derived from T cells, B-cell-depleted T cells, or PBMCs.

Per the authors' pipeline: From reference gene primer amplification, estimates of nucleated cell counts were derived. TCRdb's table, derived via immunoSEQ multiplex PCR, lists solely in-frame clones and lacks some. The V and J calls and clone size are taken from that table; D and trimming were inferred from the DNA. This repertoire shows about 130,000 clones, 81% found once; its top ten account for about 15%. The receptor was derived from a man aged 25 to 45 with COVID-19, enrolled during active disease. This sequence joins TRBV29-1 and TRBJ2-2, with TRBD1 identical over 11 bases. Sequencing was done on a sample of peripheral blood. The DNA for the CDR3 is TGCAGCGTTGGGACAGGGGGCGACACCGGGGAGCTGTTTTTT. Translated: CSVGTGGDTGELFF.